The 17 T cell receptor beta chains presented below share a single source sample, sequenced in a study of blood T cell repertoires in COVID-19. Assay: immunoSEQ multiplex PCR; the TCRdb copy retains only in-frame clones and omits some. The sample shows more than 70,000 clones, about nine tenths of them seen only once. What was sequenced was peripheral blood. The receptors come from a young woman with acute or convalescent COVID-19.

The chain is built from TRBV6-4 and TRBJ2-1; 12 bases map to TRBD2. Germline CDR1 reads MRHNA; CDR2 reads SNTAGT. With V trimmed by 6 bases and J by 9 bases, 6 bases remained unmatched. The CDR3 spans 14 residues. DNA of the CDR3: TGTGCCAGCAGCGCTAGCGGGGGGGCTGGTGAGCAGTTCTTC. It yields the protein CASSASGGAGEQFF.

CDR3 protein: CASSPRYSNQPQHF. The CDR3 nucleotides read TGTGCCAGCAGCCCGCGATATAGCAATCAGCCCCAGCATTTT. This rearrangement joins TRBV27 to TRBJ1-5; no definite D call. Germline CDR1 is MNHEY and CDR2 is SMNVEV (reference sequence). V was clipped by 6 bases and J by 0 bases, with 9 bases between them. This CDR3 region has 14 residues.

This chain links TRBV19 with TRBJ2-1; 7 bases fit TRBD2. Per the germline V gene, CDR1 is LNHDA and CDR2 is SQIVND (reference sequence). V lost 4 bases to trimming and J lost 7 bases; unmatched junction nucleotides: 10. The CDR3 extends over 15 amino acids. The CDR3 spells CASSTSGGSMNEQFF. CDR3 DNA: TGTGCCAGTAGTACGTCGGGGGGTAGTATGAATGAGCAGTTCTTC.

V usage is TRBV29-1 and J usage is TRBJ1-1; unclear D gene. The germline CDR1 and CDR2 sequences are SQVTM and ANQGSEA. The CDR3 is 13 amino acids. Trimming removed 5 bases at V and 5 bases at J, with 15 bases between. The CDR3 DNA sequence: TGCAGCGTTTTAAAGCAGGAAGGAACTGAAGCTTTCTTT. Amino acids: CSVLKQEGTEAFF.

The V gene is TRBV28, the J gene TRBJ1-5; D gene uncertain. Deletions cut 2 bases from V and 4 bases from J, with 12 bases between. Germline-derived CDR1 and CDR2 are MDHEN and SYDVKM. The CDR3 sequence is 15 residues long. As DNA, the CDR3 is TGTGCCAGCAGTTTAACGGCAGGATTGAATCAGCCCCAGCATTTT. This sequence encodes CASSLTAGLNQPQHF.

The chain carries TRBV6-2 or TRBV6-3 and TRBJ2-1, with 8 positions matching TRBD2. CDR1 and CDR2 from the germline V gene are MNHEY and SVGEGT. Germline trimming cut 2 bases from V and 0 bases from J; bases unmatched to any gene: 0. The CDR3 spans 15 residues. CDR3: CASSYAGGSYNEQFF. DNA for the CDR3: TGTGCCAGCAGTTACGCGGGAGGCTCCTACAATGAGCAGTTCTTC.

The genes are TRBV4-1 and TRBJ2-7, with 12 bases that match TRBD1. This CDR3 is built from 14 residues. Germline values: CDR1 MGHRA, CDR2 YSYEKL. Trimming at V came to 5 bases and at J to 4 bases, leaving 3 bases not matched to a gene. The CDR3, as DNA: TGCGCCAGCAGCAGGGGACAGGGGGCTTACGAGCAGTACTTC. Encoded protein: CASSRGQGAYEQYF.

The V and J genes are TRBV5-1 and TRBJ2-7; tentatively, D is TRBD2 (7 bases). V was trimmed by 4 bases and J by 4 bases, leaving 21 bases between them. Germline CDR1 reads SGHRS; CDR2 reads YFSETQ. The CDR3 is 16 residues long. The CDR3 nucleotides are TGCGCCAGCAGCCCCTGGGGGGGGCGATCGAATTACGAGCAGTACTTC. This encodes CASSPWGGRSNYEQYF.

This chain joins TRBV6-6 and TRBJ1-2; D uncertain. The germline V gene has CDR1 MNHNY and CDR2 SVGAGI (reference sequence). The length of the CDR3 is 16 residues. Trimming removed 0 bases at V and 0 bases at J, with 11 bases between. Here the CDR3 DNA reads TGTGCCAGCAGTTACTCAGCCACCGATGCTAACTATGGCTACACCTTC. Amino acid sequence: CASSYSATDANYGYTF.

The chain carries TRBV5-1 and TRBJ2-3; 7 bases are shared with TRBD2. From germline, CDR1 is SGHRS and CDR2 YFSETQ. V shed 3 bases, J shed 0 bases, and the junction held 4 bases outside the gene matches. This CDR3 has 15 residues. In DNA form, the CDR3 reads TGCGCCAGCAGCTCTAGACTAGCAAGCACAGATACGCAGTATTTT. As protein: CASSSRLASTDTQYF.

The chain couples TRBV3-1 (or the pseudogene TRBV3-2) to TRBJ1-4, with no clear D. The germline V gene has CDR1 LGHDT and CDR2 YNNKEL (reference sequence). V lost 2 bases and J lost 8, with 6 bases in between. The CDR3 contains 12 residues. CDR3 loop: CASSQTREKLFF. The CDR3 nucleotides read TGTGCCAGCAGCCAAACGAGAGAAAAACTGTTTTTT.

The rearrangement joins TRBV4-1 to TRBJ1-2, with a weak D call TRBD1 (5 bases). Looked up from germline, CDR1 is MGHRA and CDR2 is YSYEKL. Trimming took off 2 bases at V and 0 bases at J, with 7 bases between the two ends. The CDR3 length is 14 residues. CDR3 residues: CASSQLDTNYGYTF. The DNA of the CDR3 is TGCGCCAGCAGCCAACTGGACACTAACTATGGCTACACCTTC.

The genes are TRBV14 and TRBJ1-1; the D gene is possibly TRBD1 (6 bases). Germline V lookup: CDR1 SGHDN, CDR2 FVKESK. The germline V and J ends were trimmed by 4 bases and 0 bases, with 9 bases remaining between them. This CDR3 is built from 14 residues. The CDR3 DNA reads TGTGCCAGCAGCCGCTGGGACATGAACACTGAAGCTTTCTTT. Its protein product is CASSRWDMNTEAFF. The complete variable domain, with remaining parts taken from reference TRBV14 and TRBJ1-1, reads EAGVTQFPSHSVIEKGQTVTLRCDPISGHDNLYWYRRVMGKEIKFLLHFVKESKQDESGMPNNRFLAERTGGTYSTLKVQPAELEDSGVYFCASSRWDMNTEAFFGQGTRLTVV.

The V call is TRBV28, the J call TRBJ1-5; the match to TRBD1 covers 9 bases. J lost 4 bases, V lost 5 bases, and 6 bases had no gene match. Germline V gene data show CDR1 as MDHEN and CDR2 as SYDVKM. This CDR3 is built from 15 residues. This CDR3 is CASSQIGTGNQPQHF. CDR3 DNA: TGTGCCAGCAGTCAGATCGGGACAGGGAATCAGCCCCAGCATTTT.

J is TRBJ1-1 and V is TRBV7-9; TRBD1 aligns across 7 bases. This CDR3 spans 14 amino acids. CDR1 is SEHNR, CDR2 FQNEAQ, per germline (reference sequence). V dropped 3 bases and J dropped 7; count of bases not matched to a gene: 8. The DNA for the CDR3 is TGTGCCAGCAGCTTTCTGCGGCGGGACAGTGAAGCTTTCTTT. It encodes CASSFLRRDSEAFF. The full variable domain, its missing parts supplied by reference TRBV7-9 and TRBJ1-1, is DTGVSQNPRHKITKRGQNVTFRCDPISEHNRLYWYRQTLGQGPEFLTYFQNEAQLEKSRLLSDRFSAERPKGSFSTLEIQRTEQGDSAMYLCASSFLRRDSEAFFGQGTRLTVV.

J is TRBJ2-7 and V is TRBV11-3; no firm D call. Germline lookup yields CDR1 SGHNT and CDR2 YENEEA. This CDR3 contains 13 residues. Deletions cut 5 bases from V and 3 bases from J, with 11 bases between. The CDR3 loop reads CASSVGPDYEQYF. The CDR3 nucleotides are TGTGCCAGCAGCGTGGGCCCCGACTACGAGCAGTACTTC.

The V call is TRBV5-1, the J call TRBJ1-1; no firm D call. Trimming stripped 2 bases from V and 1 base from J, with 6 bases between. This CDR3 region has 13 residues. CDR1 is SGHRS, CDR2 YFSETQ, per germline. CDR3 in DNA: TGCGCCAGCAGCTTCGGCGGGAACACTGAAGCTTTCTTT. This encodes CASSFGGNTEAFF.